This TCR beta chain was retrieved from a study of blood T cell repertoires in COVID-19. This CDR3 region has 15 residues. Germline CDR1 and CDR2: MNHEY and SVGAGI. Trimming cost V 3 bases and J 10 bases; bases outside gene matches: 7. Original analysis: Reference gene primer amplification gave estimated nucleated cell counts. Measured with immunoSEQ multiplex PCR; TCRdb has only the in-frame clones, and not every one. V, J and clone size derive from that table, while D and trimming were established from the DNA sequence. The repertoire holds fewer than 150,000 clones, with roughly four fifths as singletons.

The sequence was obtained from a human donor in a cohort sampled during active COVID-19. The sequenced material came from peripheral blood. The chain has TRBV6-5 and TRBJ2-1; 12 bases align to TRBD2. The CDR3 loop is CASSYSSGGAREQFF. The CDR3, as DNA: TGTGCCAGCAGTTATTCTAGCGGGGGGGCAAGAGAGCAGTTCTTC.